This T cell receptor (beta chain) was profiled in a study of CD8 T cells in ankylosing spondylitis. MiXCR was run by TCRdb on the 5' RACE reads, yielding one entry per CDR3 protein. The sample consists of 250,000 or so distinct CDR3 sequences, 15% to 20% of them appearing once. Per the germline V gene, CDR1 is MDHEN and CDR2 is SYDVKM. Trimming shortened V by 7 bases and J by 2 bases, and 6 bases separated the two germline ends. The CDR3 consists of 13 residues. This chain links TRBV28 with TRBJ2-6; D unclear. Sequenced sample: blood, either unsorted or a sorted T cell fraction (not recorded which). This sequence was found in a male donor with ankylosing spondylitis or in good health (not recorded which). CDR3 amino acids: CASTSTGANVLTF. DNA for the CDR3: TGTGCCAGCACCTCGACTGGGGCCAACGTCCTGACTTTC.